These 30 T cell receptor beta chains came from one sample sequenced in a study of low-dose radiotherapy and immunotherapy resistance in tumors. Covering alpha and beta chains, TRAV- and TRBV-specific primers were used for the first-strand cDNA. TCR amplification ran 20 PCR cycles using constant-region and V-primer adapter primers. TCRdb passed the reads through MiXCR, listing each CDR3 protein once. The sample lists over 65,000 distinct CDR3 sequences, 15% to 20% seen once, with 2.5% to 3.5% in the top ten. Time point here: before trial treatment. The source material was PBMCs, sampled before treatment. The receptors derive from a male donor with prostate cancer.

This clonotype was found many times. The rearrangement uses TRBV7-9 and TRBJ1-1; 10 bases are shared with TRBD1. V shed 3 bases, J shed 4 bases, and the junction held 5 bases outside the gene matches. Germline V gene data show CDR1 as SEHNR and CDR2 as FQNEAQ (reference sequence). The CDR3 has 15 amino acids. The CDR3: CASSFHGTGVTEAFF. In DNA form, the CDR3 reads TGTGCCAGCAGCTTTCACGGGACAGGGGTCACTGAAGCTTTCTTT.

This clonotype came up many times. The rearrangement uses TRBV19 and TRBJ1-2; 7 bases fit TRBD1. The CDR3 totals 12 residues. Germline-derived CDR1 and CDR2 are LNHDA and SQIVND (reference sequence). J lost 4 bases, V lost 7 bases, and 3 bases had no gene match. The CDR3 DNA is TGTGCCAGTAAGACAGGGATCTATGGCTACACCTTC. Translating it yields CASKTGIYGYTF.

This clonotype was observed at least ten times. Here the CDR3 DNA reads TGTGCCAGCTCACCGAGCGGTCGGGTTTACAATGAGCAGTTCTTC. Its protein is CASSPSGRVYNEQFF. The chain combines TRBV18 with TRBJ2-1; a possible D gene is TRBD2 (5 bases). The CDR3 length is 15 residues. Trimming shortened V by 3 bases and J by 4 bases, and 13 bases separated the two germline ends. Germline CDR1 reads KGHSH; CDR2 reads LQKENI.

This clonotype was counted ten times or more. The V gene is TRBV29-1, the J gene TRBJ2-1, with TRBD2 identical over 11 bases. Germline V gene data show CDR1 as SQVTM and CDR2 as ANQGSEA. V shed 6 bases and J 10 bases; nucleotides not matched to a gene: 11. This CDR3 is 14 amino acids long. The CDR3 protein is CSVGGLAAVKEQFF. CDR3 nucleotides: TGCAGCGTGGGGGGACTAGCGGCGGTGAAGGAGCAGTTCTTC.

This clonotype was picked up many times. The V call is TRBV7-2, the J call TRBJ2-1, with D possibly matching TRBD2 (7 bases). Trimming removed 5 bases from V and 6 bases from J, with 20 bases in between. Germline CDR1 and CDR2: SGHTA and FQGNSA. This CDR3 region has 16 residues. CDR3 sequence reads: CASSPGGGGRVNEQFF. CDR3 sequence (DNA): TGTGCCAGCAGCCCTGGTGGGGGGGGCCGGGTCAATGAGCAGTTCTTC.

This clonotype was seen repeatedly, ten times or more. The junction departs from germline at one end; a sequencing error may be responsible. The chain combines TRBV13 with TRBJ2-7; weak D call: TRBD1 (7 bases). The CDR3 spans 16 residues. Per the germline V gene, CDR1 is PRHDT and CDR2 is FYEKMQ (reference sequence). The CDR3 protein is CASSLGWGDSSYDQYF. The CDR3 nucleotides read TGTGCCAGCAGCTTAGGGTGGGGGGACAGCTCCTACGATCAGTACTTC.

This clonotype showed up many times. This chain connects TRBV5-5 to TRBJ2-2; TRBD2 agrees at 9 bases. CDR1 SGHKS and CDR2 YYEKEE come from the germline V gene (reference sequence). This CDR3 is built from 18 residues. V was clipped by 0 bases and J by 0 bases; unmatched bases: 6. DNA of the CDR3: TGTGCCAGCAGCTTGGGTGGCGGCGGGGGGGCGAACACCGGGGAGCTGTTTTTT. Translated: CASSLGGGGGANTGELFF.

This clonotype has at least ten counts. The rearrangement links TRBV7-9 to TRBJ2-5, with 8 bases aligning to TRBD2. This CDR3 region has 16 residues. V was clipped by 5 bases and J by 4 bases; unmatched bases: 12. Germline V lookup: CDR1 SEHNR, CDR2 FQNEAQ (reference sequence). The CDR3 nucleotides are TGTGCCAGCAGCACCAGCCCCGGACTAGCACCAGAGACCCAGTACTTC. Amino acids: CASSTSPGLAPETQYF. The complete variable domain, with remaining parts taken from reference TRBV7-9 and TRBJ2-5, reads DTGVSQNPRHKITKRGQNVTFRCDPISEHNRLYWYRQTLGQGPEFLTYFQNEAQLEKSRLLSDRFSAERPKGSFSTLEIQRTEQGDSAMYLCASSTSPGLAPETQYFGPGTRLLVL.

In this sample, this clonotype turned up many times. The rearrangement uses TRBV2 and TRBJ1-5; D might be TRBD1 (5 bases). The CDR3 contains 11 residues. From germline, CDR1 is SNHLY and CDR2 FYNNEI. V was clipped by 4 bases and J by 11 bases, with 9 bases between them. DNA for the CDR3: TGTGCCAGCAGTGGGGGGGGGGCCCAGCATTTT. Amino acids: CASSGGGAQHF.

At least ten counts were recorded for this clonotype. This chain links TRBV19 with TRBJ1-5, with unresolved D. The germline V gene encodes CDR1 LNHDA and CDR2 SQIVND (reference sequence). The CDR3 has 13 residues. Trimming shortened V by 1 base and J by 5 bases, and 6 bases separated the two germline ends. CDR3 residues: CASSIVADQPQHF. In DNA form, the CDR3 reads TGTGCCAGTAGTATAGTGGCTGATCAGCCCCAGCATTTT.

This clonotype has ten or more counts. V gene TRBV7-9 combines with J gene TRBJ2-7; TRBD1 might be the D (5 bases). CDR1 is SEHNR and CDR2 is FQNEAQ in the germline V gene (reference sequence). The V and J ends lost 1 base and 2 bases respectively, with 9 bases between them. The length of the CDR3 is 14 residues. CDR3 residues: CASSLERGAYEQYF. The CDR3 nucleotides are TGTGCCAGCAGCTTAGAAAGGGGTGCCTACGAGCAGTACTTC.

This clonotype was observed at least ten times. The chain combines TRBV5-1 with TRBJ2-3; D is uncertain. From germline, CDR1 is SGHRS and CDR2 YFSETQ. CDR3 length: 14 residues. V shed 4 bases and J shed 6 bases, with 15 bases lying between them. The CDR3 DNA sequence: TGCGCCAGCAGCCGAGGAAGCACCAGGGATACGCAGTATTTT. Its translation: CASSRGSTRDTQYF.

Many counts were recorded for this clonotype. The V call is TRBV3-1, the J call TRBJ1-1; 9 bases align to TRBD1. The germline V gene has CDR1 LGHDT and CDR2 YNNKEL (reference sequence). The J segment lost 3 bases and the V segment lost 1 base, leaving 3 bases of the junction unmatched. The CDR3 spans 15 residues. Here the CDR3 DNA reads TGTGCCAGCAGCCAAGGGACAGGGGTCCACACTGAAGCTTTCTTT. Protein sequence: CASSQGTGVHTEAFF. Combining the CDR3 with reference TRBV3-1 and TRBJ1-1 gives the whole variable domain DTAVSQTPKYLVTQMGNDKSIKCEQNLGHDTMYWYKQDSKKFLKIMFSYNNKELIINETVPNRFSPKSPDKAHLNLHINSLELGDSAVYFCASSQGTGVHTEAFFGQGTRLTVV.

The chain joins TRBV3-1 to TRBJ2-7; no firm D call. The germline CDR1 and CDR2 sequences are LGHDT and YNNKEL (reference sequence). This CDR3 region has 11 residues. V shed 2 bases and J shed 5 bases, with 4 bases lying between them. CDR3 sequence reads: CASSQQNEQYF. The CDR3, as DNA: TGTGCCAGCAGCCAACAGAACGAGCAGTACTTC.

This clonotype occurred many times. V usage is TRBV5-1 and J usage is TRBJ1-6; possible D gene TRBD1, 6 bases. The CDR3 runs to 18 residues. V gave up 0 bases and J gave up 0 bases, with 13 bases separating them. The germline CDR1 and CDR2 sequences are SGHRS and YFSETQ. CDR3 coding DNA: TGCGCCAGCAGCTTGGGTCCTATGGACAGCTCCTATAATTCACCCCTCCACTTT. Its translation: CASSLGPMDSSYNSPLHF. The full variable domain, its missing parts supplied by reference TRBV5-1 and TRBJ1-6, is KAGVTQTPRYLIKTRGQQVTLSCSPISGHRSVSWYQQTPGQGLQFLFEYFSETQRNKGNFPGRFSGRQFSNSRSEMNVSTLELGDSALYLCASSLGPMDSSYNSPLHFGNGTRLTVT.

Many counts were recorded for this clonotype. The chain couples TRBV5-1 to TRBJ2-3; the D gene is possibly TRBD2 (6 bases). V dropped 3 bases and J dropped 6 bases, with 11 bases sitting between them. There are 13 residues in the CDR3. Germline V gene lookup returns CDR1 SGHRS and CDR2 YFSETQ. The chain's CDR3 is CASSWRGGDTQYF. CDR3 nucleotide sequence: TGCGCCAGCAGCTGGAGGGGCGGTGATACGCAGTATTTT.

This clonotype was seen at least ten times. The chain links TRBV20-1 to TRBJ2-5, with 9 bases matching TRBD2. The CDR3 is made up of 17 amino acids. Germline V gene lookup returns CDR1 DFQATT and CDR2 SNEGSKA (reference sequence). V was pared by 4 bases and J by 2 bases, with 14 bases of the junction left unmatched. This chain's CDR3 is CSAKGAGSGGPQETQYF. The CDR3 DNA is TGCAGTGCTAAAGGAGCTGGTAGCGGGGGCCCACAAGAGACCCAGTACTTC.

V and J are TRBV12-3 or TRBV12-4 and TRBJ2-1; perhaps D is TRBD1 or TRBD2 (6 bases each). V lost 2 bases to trimming and J lost 15 bases, with 14 bases between them. CDR3 length: 12 amino acids. For the CDR3, the DNA is TGTGCCAGCAGTTTAATGGAGGGGGGTCTGTTCTTC. Translated: CASSLMEGGLFF.

This clonotype was recorded at least ten times. The chain employs TRBV24-1 and TRBJ2-5; no reliable D call. CDR1 and CDR2 from the germline V gene are KGHDR and SFDVKD. The CDR3 is 12 amino acids. The ends were cut back, 0 bases at V and 7 bases at J, with 5 bases in the middle. The CDR3 sequence is CATSDLHGTQYF. CDR3 DNA: TGTGCCACCAGTGATTTGCACGGGACCCAGTACTTC.

This clonotype occurred once. Being one base from a much bigger clone, this may be a read error. V is TRBV30 and J is TRBJ1-1; D may be TRBD1 (5 bases). Germline assignment: CDR1 GTSNPN and CDR2 SVGIG (reference sequence). CDR3 length: 16 amino acids. The CDR3 nucleotides read TGTGCCCGGAGTGTGGGGGATTGGGATTCGAACACTGAAGCTTTCTTT. It specifies CARSVGDWDSNTEAFF.

This clonotype came up many times. The V gene is TRBV27, the J gene TRBJ1-1; D unresolved. CDR1 and CDR2 (germline): MNHEY, SMNVEV (reference sequence). Trimming left V 5 bases short and J 8 bases short, with 15 bases between. The CDR3 length is 13 residues. Written as DNA, the CDR3 is TGTGCCAGCAGTCCCCGGGAGCCTATAGAAGCTTTCTTT. Translation: CASSPREPIEAFF.

This clonotype was seen ten or more times. The chain uses TRBV20-1 and TRBJ2-5, with 8 bases fitting TRBD1. V trimming: 3 bases; J trimming: 5 bases; junction bases outside the gene matches: 8. This CDR3 is 14 amino acids long. Germline-derived CDR1 and CDR2 are DFQATT and SNEGSKA (reference sequence). The CDR3 sequence: CSASAQGAFETQYF. The CDR3 region has the DNA TGCAGTGCTAGCGCGCAGGGGGCTTTCGAGACCCAGTACTTC.

In this sample, this clonotype turned up many times. The V and J genes are TRBV19 and TRBJ1-1, with D possibly TRBD1 on 5 matching bases. The CDR3 contains 14 residues. V lost 4 bases to trimming and J lost 0 bases, with 9 bases between them. CDR1 and CDR2 (germline): LNHDA, SQIVND (reference sequence). In nucleotides, the CDR3 is TGTGCCAGTAGTAGACAGACCATGAACACTGAAGCTTTCTTT. This codes for CASSRQTMNTEAFF.

This clonotype occurred many times. The rearrangement uses TRBV24-1 and TRBJ2-1, with 7 bases matching TRBD1. Germline CDR1 and CDR2: KGHDR and SFDVKD. The junction had 6 bases not matched to a gene; V was cut back by 3 bases and J by 5 bases. The CDR3 has 15 residues. The CDR3 region is CATSDPFGTDNEQFF. The CDR3 DNA reads as TGTGCCACCAGTGATCCCTTCGGGACAGACAATGAGCAGTTCTTC.

In its sample, this clonotype was seen many times. The J gene is TRBJ2-1, the V gene TRBV6-4, with unresolved D. The V and J ends lost 3 bases and 8 bases respectively, with 17 bases between them. The V gene's germline CDR1 is MRHNA and CDR2 SNTAGT. The CDR3 runs 15 residues. CDR3 sequence reads: CASSERSSPSDEQFF. DNA of the CDR3: TGTGCCAGCAGTGAGAGGAGTTCTCCATCCGATGAGCAGTTCTTC.

Details on this clonotype: This likely reflects a read error, since a far larger clone is one base away. The CDR3 DNA reads TGTGCCAGCATCTTCACCTACAGGGCCGTCTATGGCTACACCTTC. This encodes CASIFTYRAVYGYTF. The rearrangement joins TRBV5-1 to TRBJ1-2; TRBD1 is a possible D gene (6 bases). CDR1 is SGHRS, CDR2 YFSETQ, per germline. This CDR3 is 15 amino acids long. The whole variable domain, filled in from reference TRBV5-1 and TRBJ1-2, reads KAGVTQTPRYLIKTRGQQVTLSCSPISGHRSVSWYQQTPGQGLQFLFEYFSETQRNKGNFPGRFSGRQFSNSRSEMNVSTLELGDSALYLCASIFTYRAVYGYTFGSGTRLTVV.

This clonotype was observed many times. The CDR3 here is CAWSITGWNQPQHF. The CDR3 coding sequence is TGTGCCTGGAGTATCACAGGGTGGAATCAGCCCCAGCATTTT. This rearrangement joins TRBV30 to TRBJ1-5; perhaps TRBD1 as D (6 bases). This CDR3 contains 14 residues. Germline assignment: CDR1 GTSNPN and CDR2 SVGIG (reference sequence). Trimming took off 2 bases at V and 4 bases at J, with 12 bases between the two ends.

The table lists this clonotype with many counts. This sequence joins TRBV20-1 and TRBJ2-7; 10 nucleotides line up with TRBD2. The germline CDR1 and CDR2 sequences are DFQATT and SNEGSKA (reference sequence). The CDR3 covers 13 residues. The CDR3 protein is CILLAGGHLEQYF. Written as DNA, the CDR3 is TGCATTCTCTTAGCGGGGGGACATTTGGAGCAGTACTTC.

As concerns this clonotype: This may arise from a read error, as a much more abundant clone is one base away. The rearrangement joins TRBV19 to TRBJ2-7, with D perhaps TRBD1 or TRBD2 (5 bases each). V shed 5 bases and J shed 5 bases, with 13 bases lying between them. In germline, CDR1 is LNHDA, CDR2 SQIVND (reference sequence). The CDR3 runs to 13 residues. The CDR3 protein is CASSWDDTHEQYF. CDR3 DNA sequence: TGTGCCAGTAGTTGGGACGACACCCACGAGCAGTACTTC.

The chain recombines TRBV6-1 with TRBJ2-3; 8 nucleotides line up with TRBD1. CDR1 and CDR2 (germline): MNHNS, SASEGT. V lost 3 bases and J lost 0; bases outside the gene matches: 5. The CDR3 spans 16 residues. The DNA of the CDR3 is TGTGCCAGCAGTGACCCAGGGGGCCCTAGCACAGATACGCAGTATTTT. The encoded protein is CASSDPGGPSTDTQYF.